Following are 7 T cell receptor beta chains from one sample sequenced in a study of blood T cell repertoires in COVID-19. Assay: immunoSEQ multiplex PCR; the TCRdb copy retains only in-frame clones and omits some. The sample lists approximately 51,000 clones, around 87% occurring once. Material: peripheral blood. The receptor set was obtained from a man over 45 with active COVID-19.

The chain uses TRBV3-1 (or the pseudogene TRBV3-2) and TRBJ1-1; D perhaps matches TRBD1 (5 bases). Germline CDR1 reads LGHDT; CDR2 reads YNNKEL (reference sequence). This CDR3 is built from 11 residues. V was cut by 1 base and J by 8 bases, with 5 bases left in between. CDR3 in amino acids: CASSQAGEAFF. CDR3 sequence (DNA): TGTGCCAGCAGCCAAGCAGGGGAAGCTTTCTTT.

The rearrangement joins TRBV7-9 to TRBJ2-1; 11 bases align to TRBD2. Losses at the gene ends were 3 bases for V and 6 bases for J; bases not matched to a gene: 4. Germline V gene lookup returns CDR1 SEHNR and CDR2 FQNEAQ (reference sequence). This CDR3 region has 15 residues. DNA for the CDR3: TGTGCCAGCAGCTTCTATAGCGGGGGGGCCAATGAGCAGTTCTTC. Translated: CASSFYSGGANEQFF.

This chain uses TRBV11-2 with TRBJ2-7; tentative D call: TRBD2 (5 bases). This CDR3 is built from 14 residues. Per germline, CDR1 SGHAT and CDR2 FQNNGV. The V and J ends lost 4 bases and 4 bases respectively, with 14 bases between them. CDR3 in amino acids: CASSSSSLIYEQYF. CDR3 in DNA: TGTGCCAGCAGCTCCTCTAGCCTAATATACGAGCAGTACTTC.

A single count supports this clone. The CDR3 nucleotides read TGTGCCAGCAGCATAGGACAGGGGACAGAATACGAGCAGTACTTC. Amino acids: CASSIGQGTEYEQYF. The chain recombines TRBV5-8 with TRBJ2-7; 9 bases match TRBD1. CDR1 is SGHTS, CDR2 YDEGEE, per germline. This CDR3 region has 15 residues. Germline trimming cut 4 bases from V and 4 bases from J; bases unmatched to any gene: 9. The full variable domain, with the rest looked up from reference TRBV5-8 and TRBJ2-7, is EAGVTQSPTHLIKTRGQQATLRCSPISGHTSVYWYQQALGLGLQFLLWYDEGEERNRGNFPPRFSGRQFPNYSSELNVNALELEDSALYLCASSIGQGTEYEQYFGPGTRLTVT.

This chain connects TRBV5-4 to TRBJ2-2; 11 nucleotides agree with TRBD1. The length of the CDR3 is 16 residues. The V segment lost 5 bases and the J segment 4 bases; nucleotides outside the gene matches: 7. The V gene's germline CDR1 is SGHNT and CDR2 YYREEE (reference sequence). CDR3 nucleotides: TGTGCCAGCAGTTCTGCCGGGACAGGGGGCACCGGGGAGCTGTTTTTT. This gives the protein CASSSAGTGGTGELFF. The full variable domain, with the rest looked up from reference TRBV5-4 and TRBJ2-2, is ETGVTQSPTHLIKTRGQQVTLRCSSQSGHNTVSWYQQALGQGPQFIFQYYREEENGRGNFPPRFSGLQFPNYSSELNVNALELDDSALYLCASSSAGTGGTGELFFGEGSRLTVL.

The chain carries TRBV2 and TRBJ2-2; 9 bases match TRBD2. V shed 6 bases and J 3 bases; nucleotides not matched to a gene: 5. The germline V gene encodes CDR1 SNHLY and CDR2 FYNNEI. CDR3 length equals 15 residues. The CDR3 protein is CASRGSGSDTGELFF. The DNA of the CDR3 is TGTGCCAGCAGGGGTAGCGGGAGTGACACCGGGGAGCTGTTTTTT.

The chain joins TRBV6-5 to TRBJ2-1, with D unresolved. Germline V gene lookup returns CDR1 MNHEY and CDR2 SVGAGI. There are 13 residues in the CDR3. V lost 5 bases to trimming and J lost 0 bases, with 5 bases between them. The CDR3 reads CASSPSSYNEQFF. CDR3 sequence (DNA): TGTGCCAGCAGTCCGAGCTCCTACAATGAGCAGTTCTTC.